This T cell receptor beta chain is drawn from a study of blood T cell repertoires in COVID-19. Study at large: Whether acute or convalescent, the COVID-19 samples came from the United States, Italy and Spain. The cDNA or gDNA used as material had been derived from T cells, B-cell-depleted T cells, or PBMCs.

The CDR3 length is 16 residues. Germline V gene sequence: CDR1 SGHAT, CDR2 FQNNGV. The ends lost 5 bases at V and 0 bases at J; junction bases unmatched: 7. Per the original methods: It was from reference gene primer amplification that nucleated cell counts were estimated. Produced via immunoSEQ multiplex PCR; TCRdb's table is partial and in-frame only. V, J and clone size derive from that table, while D and trimming were established from the DNA sequence. The sample carries approximately 150,000 clones, over 85% recorded once. The receptor was derived from a human donor in a cohort sampled during active COVID-19. The sample comprised peripheral blood. The rearrangement links TRBV11-2 to TRBJ2-3; 8 bases fit TRBD2. This chain's CDR3 is CASSPFPSGSTDTQYF. DNA for the CDR3: TGTGCCAGCAGCCCTTTCCCTAGCGGGAGCACAGATACGCAGTATTTT.